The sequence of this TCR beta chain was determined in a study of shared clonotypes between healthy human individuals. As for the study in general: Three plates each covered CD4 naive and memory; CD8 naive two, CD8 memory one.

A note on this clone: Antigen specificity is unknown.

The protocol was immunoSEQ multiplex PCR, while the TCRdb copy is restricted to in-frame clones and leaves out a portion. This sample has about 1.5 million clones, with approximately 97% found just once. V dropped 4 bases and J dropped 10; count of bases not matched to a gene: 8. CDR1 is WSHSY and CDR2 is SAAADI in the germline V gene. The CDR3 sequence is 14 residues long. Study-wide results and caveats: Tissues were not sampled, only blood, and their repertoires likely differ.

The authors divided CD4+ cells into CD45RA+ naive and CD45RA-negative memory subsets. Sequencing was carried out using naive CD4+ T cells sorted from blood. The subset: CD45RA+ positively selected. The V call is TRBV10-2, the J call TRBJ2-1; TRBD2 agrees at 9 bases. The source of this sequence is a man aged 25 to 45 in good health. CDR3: CASSVSSGSGEQFF. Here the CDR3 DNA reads TGCGCCAGCAGTGTGAGTAGCGGGAGTGGGGAGCAGTTCTTC.